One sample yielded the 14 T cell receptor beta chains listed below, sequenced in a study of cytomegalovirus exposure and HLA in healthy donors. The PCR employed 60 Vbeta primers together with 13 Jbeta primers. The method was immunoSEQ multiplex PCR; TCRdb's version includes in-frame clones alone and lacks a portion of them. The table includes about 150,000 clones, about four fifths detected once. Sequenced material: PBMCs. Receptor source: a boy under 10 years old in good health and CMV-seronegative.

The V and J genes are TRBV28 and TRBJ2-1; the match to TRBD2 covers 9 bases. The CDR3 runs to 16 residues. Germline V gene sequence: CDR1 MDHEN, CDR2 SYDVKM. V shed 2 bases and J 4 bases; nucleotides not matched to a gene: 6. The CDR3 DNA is TGTGCCAGCAGTTTAGCGCGACTAGCGGTTTACAATGAGCAGTTCTTC. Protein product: CASSLARLAVYNEQFF.

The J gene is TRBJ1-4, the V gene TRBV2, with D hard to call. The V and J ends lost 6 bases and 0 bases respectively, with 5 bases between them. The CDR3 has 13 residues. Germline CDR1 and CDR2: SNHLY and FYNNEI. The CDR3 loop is CASRGSTNEKLFF. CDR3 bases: TGTGCCAGCAGGGGCTCAACTAATGAAAAACTGTTTTTT.

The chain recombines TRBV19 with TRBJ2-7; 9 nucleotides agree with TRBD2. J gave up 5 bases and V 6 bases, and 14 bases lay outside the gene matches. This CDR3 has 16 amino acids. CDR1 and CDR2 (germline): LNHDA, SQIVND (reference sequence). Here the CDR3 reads CASRGLLAGSKDEQYF. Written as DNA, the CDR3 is TGTGCCAGTAGAGGGCTCCTAGCGGGAAGCAAGGACGAGCAGTACTTC.

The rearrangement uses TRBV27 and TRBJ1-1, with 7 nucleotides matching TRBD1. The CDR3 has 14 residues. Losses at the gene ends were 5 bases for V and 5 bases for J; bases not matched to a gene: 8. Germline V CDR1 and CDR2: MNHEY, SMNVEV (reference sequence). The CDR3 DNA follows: TGTGCCAGCAGTGCTTACAGGGGTATGACTGAAGCTTTCTTT. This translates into CASSAYRGMTEAFF.

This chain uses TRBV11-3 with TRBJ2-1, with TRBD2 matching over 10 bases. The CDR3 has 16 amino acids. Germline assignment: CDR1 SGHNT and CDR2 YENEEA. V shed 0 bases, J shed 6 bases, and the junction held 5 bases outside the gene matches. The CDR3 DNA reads TGTGCCAGCAGCTTAGAGGTTTCTAGCGGGAGCAATGAGCAGTTCTTC. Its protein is CASSLEVSSGSNEQFF. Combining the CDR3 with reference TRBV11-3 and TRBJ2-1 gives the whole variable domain EAGVVQSPRYKIIEKKQPVAFWCNPISGHNTLYWYLQNLGQGPELLIRYENEEAVDDSQLPKDRFSAERLKGVDSTLKIQPAELGDSAVYLCASSLEVSSGSNEQFFGPGTRLTVL.

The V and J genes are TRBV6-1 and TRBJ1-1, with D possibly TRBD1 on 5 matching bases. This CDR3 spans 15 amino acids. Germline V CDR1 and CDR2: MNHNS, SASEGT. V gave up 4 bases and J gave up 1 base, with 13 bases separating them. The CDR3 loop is CASSVLPTANTEAFF. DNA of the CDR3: TGTGCCAGCAGTGTCCTACCGACAGCGAACACTGAAGCTTTCTTT.

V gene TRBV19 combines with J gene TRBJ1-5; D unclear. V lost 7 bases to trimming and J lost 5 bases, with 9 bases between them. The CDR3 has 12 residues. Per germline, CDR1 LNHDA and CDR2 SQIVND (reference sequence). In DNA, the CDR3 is TGTGCCAGTATGGGCGGGGATCAGCCCCAGCATTTT. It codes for CASMGGDQPQHF.

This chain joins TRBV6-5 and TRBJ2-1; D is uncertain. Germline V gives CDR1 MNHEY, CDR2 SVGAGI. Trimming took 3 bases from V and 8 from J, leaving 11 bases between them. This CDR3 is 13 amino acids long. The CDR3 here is CASSYSRFYEQFF. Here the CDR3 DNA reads TGTGCCAGCAGTTATTCCCGTTTCTATGAGCAGTTCTTC.

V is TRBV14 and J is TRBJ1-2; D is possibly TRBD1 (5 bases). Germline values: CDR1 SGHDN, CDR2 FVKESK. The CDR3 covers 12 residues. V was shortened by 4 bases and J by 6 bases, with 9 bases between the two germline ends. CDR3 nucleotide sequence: TGTGCCAGCAGCCGCGACAGTAATGGCTACACCTTC. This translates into CASSRDSNGYTF.

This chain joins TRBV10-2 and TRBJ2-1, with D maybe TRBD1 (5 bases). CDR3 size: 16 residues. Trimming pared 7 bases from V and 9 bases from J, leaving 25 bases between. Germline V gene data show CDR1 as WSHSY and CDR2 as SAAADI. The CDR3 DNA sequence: TGCGCCAGCACCCCTATTTTAAGGTACAGGAAAAGTGAGCAGTTCTTC. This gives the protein CASTPILRYRKSEQFF.

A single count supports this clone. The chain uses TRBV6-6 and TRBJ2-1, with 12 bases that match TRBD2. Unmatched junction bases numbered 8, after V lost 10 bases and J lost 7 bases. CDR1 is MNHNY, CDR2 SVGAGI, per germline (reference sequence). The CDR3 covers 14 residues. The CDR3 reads CATTPSGRVNEQFF. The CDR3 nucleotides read TGTGCCACCACGCCTAGCGGGAGGGTGAATGAGCAGTTCTTC.

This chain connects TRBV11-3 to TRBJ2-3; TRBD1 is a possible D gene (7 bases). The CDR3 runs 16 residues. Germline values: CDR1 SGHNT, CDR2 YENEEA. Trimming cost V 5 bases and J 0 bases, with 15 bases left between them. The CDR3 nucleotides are TGTGCCAGCAGCCCCAGGGGGGCACCGAGCACAGATACGCAGTATTTT. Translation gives CASSPRGAPSTDTQYF.

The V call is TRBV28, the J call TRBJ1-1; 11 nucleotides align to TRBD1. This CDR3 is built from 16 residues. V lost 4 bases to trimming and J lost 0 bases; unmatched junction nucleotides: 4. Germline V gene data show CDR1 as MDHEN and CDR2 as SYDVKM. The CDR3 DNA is TGTGCCAGCAGTTCCGGGACAGGGGGGATGAACACTGAAGCTTTCTTT. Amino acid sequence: CASSSGTGGMNTEAFF. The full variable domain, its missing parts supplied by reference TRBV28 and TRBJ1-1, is DVKVTQSSRYLVKRTGEKVFLECVQDMDHENMFWYRQDPGLGLRLIYFSYDVKMKEKGDIPEGYSVSREKKERFSLILESASTNQTSMYLCASSSGTGGMNTEAFFGQGTRLTVV.

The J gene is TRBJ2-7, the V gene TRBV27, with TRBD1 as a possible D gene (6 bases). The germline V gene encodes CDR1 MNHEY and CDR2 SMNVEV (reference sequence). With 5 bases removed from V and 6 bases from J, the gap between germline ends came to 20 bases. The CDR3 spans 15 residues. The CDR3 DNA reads TGTGCCAGCAGTCCGGGACACATATTAGAGGGCGAGCAGTACTTC. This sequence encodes CASSPGHILEGEQYF.